These T cell receptor beta chains were read from a single sample in a study of blood T cell repertoires in COVID-19. Sequencing was performed with immunoSEQ multiplex PCR; in TCRdb, only in-frame clones are kept and a portion is missing. Among around 75,000 clones listed, roughly 91% were seen once. Sequencing input: peripheral blood. These receptors were collected from a man in his 60s with acute or convalescent COVID-19. Each CDR3 is given with its conserved first and last residue. Each record gives: CDR3 length, D gene, J gene, V gene, clone size, CDR3 protein, CDR3 DNA. A D gene is named only where the DNA matches it firmly. For some rows the clone size is stated as once, few or many, or as a class when expanded; others skip it.

15	.	TRBJ2-3	TRBV10-3	.	CAISDGVLSTDTQYF	TGTGCCATCAGTGACGGGGTTTTAAGCACAGATACGCAGTATTTT
15	TRBD1	TRBJ2-5	TRBV11-1	.	CASSFHLQGEETQYF	TGTGCCAGCAGCTTTCATCTCCAGGGGGAAGAGACCCAGTACTTC
16	.	TRBJ1-5	TRBV6-5	.	CASSYEDPRYNQPQHF	TGTGCCAGCAGTTACGAGGATCCCCGATACAATCAGCCCCAGCATTTT
15	TRBD2	TRBJ2-1	TRBV19	.	CASSQGLAGWNEQFF	TGTGCCAGTAGCCAGGGACTAGCGGGGTGGAATGAGCAGTTCTTC
15	TRBD1	TRBJ2-1	TRBV7-9	.	CASSSGTGSLNEQFF	TGTGCCAGCAGTTCCGGGACAGGGTCCCTCAATGAGCAGTTCTTC
13	.	TRBJ2-2	TRBV2	.	CASSRDSTGELFF	TGTGCCAGCAGTAGAGACAGCACCGGGGAGCTGTTTTTT
17	.	TRBJ1-4	TRBV5-4	.	CASSSAAFPGTNEKLFF	TGTGCCAGCAGTTCTGCGGCGTTCCCCGGAACTAATGAAAAACTGTTTTTT
14	.	TRBJ2-7	TRBV5-1	.	CASSLGPGQYEQYF	TGCGCCAGCAGCTTGGGGCCTGGACAGTACGAGCAGTACTTC
14	.	TRBJ2-5	TRBV9	few	CASSGATGLETQYF	TGTGCCAGCAGCGGAGCTACAGGGCTTGAGACCCAGTACTTC
14	TRBD2	TRBJ2-2	TRBV29-1	.	CSVGTSGSIGELFF	TGCAGCGTTGGGACTAGCGGGAGTATCGGGGAGCTGTTTTTT
16	.	TRBJ2-2	TRBV3-1/TRBV3-2	once	CASSQSARSNTGELFF	TGTGCCAGCAGCCAAAGCGCGCGATCGAACACCGGGGAGCTGTTTTTT
15	TRBD2	TRBJ2-5	TRBV5-1	few	CASSLETSGTETQYF	TGCGCCAGCAGCTTAGAGACTAGCGGGACCGAGACCCAGTACTTC
16	.	TRBJ2-2	TRBV5-1	.	CASSLWLADPTGELFF	TGCGCCAGCAGCTTGTGGCTAGCAGACCCCACCGGGGAGCTGTTTTTT
16	TRBD2	TRBJ2-5	TRBV5-1	.	CASSIGLAGVQETQYF	TGCGCCAGCAGCATCGGACTAGCGGGCGTACAAGAGACCCAGTACTTC